This T cell receptor (beta chain) is drawn from a study of radiation and T cells in renal cell carcinoma. Study details: Nephrectomy followed 15 Gy stereotactic body radiation by 4 weeks.

This clone occurred a few times. The antigen is not known. V was cut by 3 bases and J by 5 bases, with 6 bases left in between. Germline V gene lookup returns CDR1 SGHRS and CDR2 YFSETQ. This CDR3 is 12 amino acids long. General study points: Top tumor clonotypes rose in blood 2 weeks post-radiation, then contracted. Baseline intratumoral clonotype presence is unknown without pretreatment biopsies.

Libraries were prepared by immunoSEQ multiplex PCR; TCRdb keeps only in-frame clonotypes and omits some of them. The sample includes around 130,000 clones, more than 75% seen only once; the top ten take around 6%. Time point denoted: blood 2 weeks post-SBRT. Treatment denoted: 15 Gy SBRT to primary tumor, nephrectomy 4 weeks later. After SBRT, blood was collected at 2 and 4 weeks, plus baseline. V and J are TRBV5-1 and TRBJ2-1; a weak D match, TRBD2 (5 bases). The sequence was obtained from a woman in her seventies with renal cell carcinoma. The sequences come from blood, collected from a patient whose treatment included radiotherapy and nephrectomy. CDR3 nucleotides: TGCGCCAGCAGCTCGGGAAACAATGAGCAGTTCTTC. Translated: CASSSGNNEQFF.